These 14 T cell receptor beta chains originate from one sample sequenced in a study of T cells after yellow fever vaccination. TCRdb processed the 5' RACE reads anew with MiXCR; each CDR3 protein has one entry. Counted here are approximately 110,000 distinct CDR3 sequences, 8.4% occurring once; the ten biggest clones make up about 25%. The specimen comprised CD8+ T cells sorted from PBMCs, sampled 45 days after the yellow fever booster vaccination. The receptors stem from a young man who received the YFV17D yellow fever vaccine.

V gene TRBV3-1 combines with J gene TRBJ2-3, with D hard to call. V shed 10 bases and J shed 5 bases, with 22 bases lying between them. Germline V gene sequence: CDR1 LGHDT, CDR2 YNNKEL (reference sequence). The CDR3 has 15 residues. The CDR3: CATCSSSFLGDTQYF. The CDR3 bases are TGTGCCACCTGCAGTTCTTCCTTTTTGGGAGATACGCAGTATTTT.

The chain recombines TRBV6-5 with TRBJ2-6; D uncertain. CDR3 length equals 15 residues. Between the trimmed V and J ends, which lost 1 base and 0 bases, there was a span of 4 bases. Germline V lookup: CDR1 MNHEY, CDR2 SVGAGI. The CDR3 loop is CASSYFSSGANVLTF. DNA for the CDR3: TGTGCCAGCAGTTACTTTAGCTCTGGGGCCAACGTCCTGACTTTC.

This clonotype occurred many times. The rearrangement uses TRBV7-9 and TRBJ2-2, with 10 bases matching TRBD1. J lost 3 bases, V lost 5 bases, and 6 bases had no gene match. The V gene's germline CDR1 is SEHNR and CDR2 FQNEAQ (reference sequence). This CDR3 comprises 16 residues. CDR3 in amino acids: CASSDFGTGDTGELFF. The CDR3 DNA reads as TGTGCCAGCAGCGATTTCGGGACAGGGGACACCGGGGAGCTGTTTTTT.

This clonotype was recorded many times. V usage is TRBV6-5 and J usage is TRBJ2-5; D is perhaps TRBD2 (6 bases). V dropped 3 bases and J dropped 1 base, with 15 bases sitting between them. CDR1 is MNHEY and CDR2 is SVGAGI in the germline V gene. The CDR3 sequence is 16 residues long. The CDR3 region is CASSYGWVGGQETQYF. The CDR3 nucleotides are TGTGCCAGCAGTTATGGGTGGGTGGGGGGCCAAGAGACCCAGTACTTC.

This clonotype was detected a few times. The chain carries TRBV4-3 and TRBJ2-1; 15 bases are shared with TRBD2. The germline V gene encodes CDR1 LGHNA and CDR2 YSLEER. CDR3 size: 17 residues. The ends lost 1 base at V and 8 bases at J; junction bases unmatched: 6. CDR3 in DNA: TGCGCCAGCAGCCAAGCCACGGGACTAGCGGGAGGTTATGAGCAGTTCTTC. Translated: CASSQATGLAGGYEQFF.

The sample holds many counts of this clonotype. The J gene is TRBJ2-7, the V gene TRBV7-8, with TRBD2 identical over 13 bases. The germline gives CDR1 SGHVS, CDR2 FQNEAQ. Losses at the gene ends were 1 base for V and 4 bases for J; bases not matched to a gene: 4. The CDR3 consists of 16 residues. CDR3 protein: CASSLEGTSGIYEQYF. CDR3 DNA sequence: TGTGCCAGCAGCTTAGAAGGGACTAGCGGGATTTACGAGCAGTACTTC.

This clonotype was seen repeatedly, ten times or more. CDR3 coding DNA: TGCAGTGCTAGAGTACGGGACAGGGGTTGGCACGAGCAGTACTTC. Translating gives CSARVRDRGWHEQYF. The chain has TRBV20-1 and TRBJ2-7; 10 positions agree with TRBD1. The CDR3 extends over 15 amino acids. The J segment lost 5 bases and the V segment lost 1 base, leaving 8 bases of the junction unmatched. CDR1 is DFQATT, CDR2 SNEGSKA, per germline (reference sequence).

This clonotype was seen only a few times. This chain joins TRBV29-1 and TRBJ1-4; TRBD1 aligns across 9 bases. Germline lookup yields CDR1 SQVTM and CDR2 ANQGSEA. J was trimmed by 7 bases and V by 0 bases; bases with no gene match: 6. The CDR3 runs to 15 residues. CDR3 in DNA: TGCAGCGTTGAAGATCCGACAGGGGGAATTGAAAAACTGTTTTTT. Protein: CSVEDPTGGIEKLFF.

Written as DNA, the CDR3 is TGCGCCAGCAGCCAAGCCGCAGAAGGGTACTACGAGCAGTACTTC. Protein sequence: CASSQAAEGYYEQYF. The rearrangement uses TRBV4-1 and TRBJ2-7; no reliable D call. The CDR3 totals 15 residues. Germline values: CDR1 MGHRA, CDR2 YSYEKL. The ends were cut back, 1 base at V and 3 bases at J, with 13 bases in the middle.

This clonotype was counted a single time. The CDR3 DNA sequence: TGTGCCAGTAGGACTAGCGGCCAAGAGACCCAGTACTTC. Encoded protein: CASRTSGQETQYF. The chain carries TRBV19 and TRBJ2-5, with 9 positions matching TRBD2. Germline assignment: CDR1 LNHDA and CDR2 SQIVND (reference sequence). Trimming removed 6 bases from V and 1 base from J; junction bases left unmatched: 0. CDR3 length equals 13 residues.

The rearrangement joins TRBV21-1 to TRBJ1-6; the DNA was not compared with TRBD1, the D call given in the table. TRBV21-1 is given as a pseudogene. The CDR3 runs 17 residues. The DNA for the CDR3 is TGTGCCAGCAGCTCGGGAAGACGACAGGGGACCAATTCACCCCTCCACTTT. Translating it yields CASSSGRRQGTNSPLHF.

This clonotype was counted at least ten times. The chain is built from TRBV12-5 and TRBJ2-1; 7 nucleotides line up with TRBD2. V dropped 1 base and J dropped 6; count of bases not matched to a gene: 6. From germline, CDR1 is LGHNT and CDR2 FRNRAP. CDR3 size: 15 residues. CDR3 sequence reads: CASGLGVAGVNEQFF. In nucleotides, the CDR3 is TGTGCTAGTGGTTTGGGGGTCGCGGGAGTCAATGAGCAGTTCTTC.

This clonotype was recorded at least ten times. This sequence joins TRBV12-3 or TRBV12-4 and TRBJ2-3; D gene uncertain. This CDR3 region has 14 residues. The germline V and J ends were trimmed by 3 bases and 0 bases, with 7 bases remaining between them. CDR3 loop: CASSFTVSTDTQYF. CDR3 DNA sequence: TGTGCCAGCAGTTTCACGGTCAGCACAGATACGCAGTATTTT.

A few counts support this clonotype. The chain combines TRBV15 with TRBJ2-2, with 13 bases fitting TRBD2. The CDR3 extends over 15 amino acids. Germline V gene lookup returns CDR1 LNHNV and CDR2 YYDKDF (reference sequence). The V and J ends lost 3 bases and 7 bases, in that order; junction bases with no gene match: 2. The CDR3 protein is CATSRGTSGIGELFF. Here the CDR3 DNA reads TGTGCCACCAGCAGGGGGACTAGCGGGATCGGGGAGCTGTTTTTT. Full variable domain (outside the CDR3, taken from reference TRBV15 and TRBJ2-2): DAMVIQNPRYQVTQFGKPVTLSCSQTLNHNVMYWYQQKSSQAPKLLFHYYDKDFNNEADTPDNFQSRRPNTSFCFLDIRSPGLGDTAMYLCATSRGTSGIGELFFGEGSRLTVL.